Listed here are 8 T cell receptor beta chains from one sample, sequenced in a study of cytomegalovirus exposure and HLA in healthy donors. PCR used 60 Vbeta primers and 13 Jbeta primers. Sequencing used immunoSEQ multiplex PCR; TCRdb keeps in-frame clones, though not all of them. The sample includes 190,000 or so clones, under 85% seen only once; the top ten take 1.6%. Sequencing was carried out using PBMCs. The source is a man aged 45-65 years in good health and CMV-seronegative.

The genes are TRBV9 and TRBJ1-1, with 7 bases aligning to TRBD1. Trimming at V came to 3 bases and at J to 4 bases, leaving 6 bases not matched to a gene. Germline V gene lookup returns CDR1 SGDLS and CDR2 YYNGEE. CDR3 size: 14 residues. The CDR3 loop reads CASSGQGKGTEAFF. The CDR3 DNA sequence: TGTGCCAGCAGCGGACAGGGAAAGGGCACTGAAGCTTTCTTT.

This rearrangement joins TRBV19 to TRBJ1-5; D is undetermined. V gave up 3 bases and J gave up 0 bases, with 9 bases separating them. The CDR3 is made up of 15 amino acids. Looked up from germline, CDR1 is LNHDA and CDR2 is SQIVND (reference sequence). In nucleotides, the CDR3 is TGTGCCAGTAGTATTGAGAGTTATAGCAATCAGCCCCAGCATTTT. Amino acid sequence: CASSIESYSNQPQHF.

The J gene is TRBJ2-3, the V gene TRBV7-2, with D perhaps TRBD2 (5 bases). The CDR3 sequence is 14 residues long. Per the germline V gene, CDR1 is SGHTA and CDR2 is FQGNSA. Trimming stripped 5 bases from V and 4 bases from J, with 13 bases between. The CDR3, as DNA: TGTGCCAGCAGCCGTACTAGTTACTCAGATACGCAGTATTTT. Its translation: CASSRTSYSDTQYF.

A remark on this clone: A junction boundary mismatches the germline segment, possibly from a read error. This chain links TRBV7-2 with TRBJ2-7; 13 bases fit TRBD2. The germline V gene encodes CDR1 SGHTA and CDR2 FQGNSA. This CDR3 is 17 amino acids long. CDR3 DNA: TGTGCCGGCAGCCCAAAGGGGACTAGCGGGACCTCCTACGAGCAGTACTTC. It encodes CAGSPKGTSGTSYEQYF.

The chain recombines TRBV10-3 with TRBJ1-5, with D possibly matching TRBD1 (5 bases). Germline CDR1 reads ENHRY; CDR2 reads SYGVKD. V lost 0 bases, J lost 4 bases, and 16 bases lay in between. CDR3 length equals 17 residues. The CDR3 reads CAISESPGGDNNQPQHF. CDR3 bases: TGTGCCATCAGTGAGTCGCCGGGGGGTGATAATAATCAGCCCCAGCATTTT.

Only one count was recorded for this clone. V and J are TRBV11-2 and TRBJ1-4; the D is unclear. V gave up 2 bases and J gave up 4 bases, with 14 bases separating them. CDR1 is SGHAT and CDR2 is FQNNGV in the germline V gene. This CDR3 comprises 16 residues. This CDR3 is CASSLRPGPLNEKLFF. The CDR3 nucleotides are TGTGCCAGCAGCTTACGTCCCGGTCCCCTTAATGAAAAACTGTTTTTT.

The chain couples TRBV7-8 to TRBJ2-7, with TRBD2 matching 7 bases. Germline loops: CDR1 SGHVS, CDR2 FQNEAQ. The length of the CDR3 is 13 residues. The trim removed 2 bases at V and 6 bases at J, leaving 4 bases unmatched. The CDR3 bases are TGTGCCAGCAGCTTAACGACTAGCCTCGAGCAGTACTTC. It codes for CASSLTTSLEQYF. Variable domain in full (rest from reference TRBV7-8 and TRBJ2-7): GAGVSQSPRYKVAKRGQDVALRCDPISGHVSLFWYQQALGQGPEFLTYFQNEAQLDKSGLPSDRFFAERPEGSVSTLKIQRTQQEDSAVYLCASSLTTSLEQYFGPGTRLTVT.

This clone was recorded a few times. The CDR3 DNA is TGTGCCAGCAGTCCCGAGGCAGGGCGCACAGATACGCAGTATTTT. It yields the protein CASSPEAGRTDTQYF. The gene calls are TRBV5-6 and TRBJ2-3; D is possibly TRBD1 (5 bases). Germline CDR1 and CDR2: SGHDT and YYEEEE. Trimming pared 5 bases from V and 1 base from J, leaving 14 bases between. This CDR3 is 15 amino acids long.